Below are 6 T cell receptor beta chains sequenced from a single sample in a study of CD8 T cells in ankylosing spondylitis. TCRdb fed the 5' RACE reads into MiXCR, producing one record per CDR3 protein. In the table there are fewer than 350,000 distinct CDR3 sequences, 9.5% to 13% of which are singletons. Sequencing input: blood, either unsorted or a sorted T cell fraction (not recorded which). The receptor source for this set is a female donor with ankylosing spondylitis or in good health (not recorded which).

A few counts support this clonotype. The rearrangement joins TRBV28 to TRBJ2-1; D gene ambiguous. CDR1 MDHEN and CDR2 SYDVKM come from the germline V gene. V lost 6 bases, J lost 5 bases, and 5 bases lay in between. The CDR3 covers 11 residues. CDR3: CASRNNNEQFF. The CDR3 DNA sequence: TGTGCCAGCAGAAACAACAATGAGCAGTTCTTC.

This clonotype was recorded at least ten times. This chain connects TRBV5-6 to TRBJ1-2, with D hard to call. Germline CDR1 is SGHDT and CDR2 is YYEEEE. V dropped 1 base and J dropped 5 bases, with 3 bases sitting between them. The CDR3 is 11 residues long. The CDR3 protein is CASSLKYGYTF. The DNA of the CDR3 is TGTGCCAGCAGCTTGAAATATGGCTACACCTTC.

In regard to this clonotype: The junction and the germline gene differ at one end; a read error may be behind it. The CDR3 coding sequence is TGTGCCACCAGCCAAGATCGCGGACAGGGGTCTTACAATGAGCAGTTCTTC. Protein sequence: CATSQDRGQGSYNEQFF. This chain uses TRBV3-1 with TRBJ2-1, with 9 bases matching TRBD1. The V gene's germline CDR1 is LGHDT and CDR2 YNNKEL (reference sequence). The CDR3 runs to 17 residues.

This clonotype was observed many times. The chain couples TRBV20-1 to TRBJ2-3, with 8 bases matching TRBD1. The CDR3 consists of 14 residues. The germline CDR1 and CDR2 sequences are DFQATT and SNEGSKA (reference sequence). Germline trimming cut 6 bases from V and 3 bases from J; bases unmatched to any gene: 8. CDR3: CSAQDRADTDTQYF. CDR3 nucleotides: TGCAGTGCCCAGGACAGGGCGGATACAGATACGCAGTATTTT.

This clonotype was found many times. The V gene is TRBV5-1, the J gene TRBJ2-2; 7 nucleotides align to TRBD2. CDR1 and CDR2 from the germline V gene are SGHRS and YFSETQ. This CDR3 contains 15 residues. The V and J ends lost 3 bases and 2 bases, in that order; junction bases with no gene match: 4. The CDR3 is CASSSGLDNTGELFF. CDR3 nucleotide sequence: TGCGCCAGCAGCTCTGGACTAGATAACACCGGGGAGCTGTTTTTT.

This clonotype was seen at least ten times. The rearrangement joins TRBV6-1 to TRBJ2-1; possible D gene TRBD2, 6 bases. V lost 0 bases to trimming and J lost 3 bases, with 6 bases between them. Germline V gene sequence: CDR1 MNHNS, CDR2 SASEGT. The CDR3 spans 14 residues. CDR3 sequence: CASSEAGGYNEQFF. The CDR3 nucleotides read TGTGCCAGCAGTGAAGCGGGGGGCTACAATGAGCAGTTCTTC.